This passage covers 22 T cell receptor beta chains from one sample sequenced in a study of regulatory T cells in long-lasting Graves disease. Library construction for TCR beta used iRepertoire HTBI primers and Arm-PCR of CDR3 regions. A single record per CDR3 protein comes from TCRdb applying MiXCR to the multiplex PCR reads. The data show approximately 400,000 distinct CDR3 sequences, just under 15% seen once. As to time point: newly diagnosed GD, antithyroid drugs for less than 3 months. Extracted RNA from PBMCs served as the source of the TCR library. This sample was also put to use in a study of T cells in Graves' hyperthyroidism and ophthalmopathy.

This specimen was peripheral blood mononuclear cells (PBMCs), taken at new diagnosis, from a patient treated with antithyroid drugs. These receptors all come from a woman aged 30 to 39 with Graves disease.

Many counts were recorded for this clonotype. For the CDR3, the DNA is TGTGCCAGCAGTGGTTACTATGGCTACACCTTC. It translates to CASSGYYGYTF. The chain carries TRBV28 and TRBJ1-2; no clear D gene. This CDR3 region has 11 residues. Germline-derived CDR1 and CDR2 are MDHEN and SYDVKM. The V end was cut by 5 bases, the J end by 3 bases, with 4 bases between.

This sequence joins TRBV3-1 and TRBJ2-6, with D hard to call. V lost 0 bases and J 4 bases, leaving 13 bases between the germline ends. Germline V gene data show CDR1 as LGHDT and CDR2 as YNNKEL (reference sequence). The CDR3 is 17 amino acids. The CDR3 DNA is TGTGCCAGCAGCCAAGAAGGTAGGGCGACGGGGGCCAACGTCCTGACTTTC. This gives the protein CASSQEGRATGANVLTF.

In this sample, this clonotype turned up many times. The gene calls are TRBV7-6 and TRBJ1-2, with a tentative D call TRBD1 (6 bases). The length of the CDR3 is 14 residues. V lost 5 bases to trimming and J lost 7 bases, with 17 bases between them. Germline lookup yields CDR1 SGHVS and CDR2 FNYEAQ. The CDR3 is CASSPTGGQGGYTF. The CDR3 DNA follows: TGTGCCAGCAGCCCTACGGGGGGGCAGGGTGGCTACACCTTC.

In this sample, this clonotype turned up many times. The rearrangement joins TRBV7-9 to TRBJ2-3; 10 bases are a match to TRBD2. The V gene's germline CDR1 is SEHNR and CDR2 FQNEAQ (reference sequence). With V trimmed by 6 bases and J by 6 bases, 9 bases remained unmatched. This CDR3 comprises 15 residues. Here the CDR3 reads CASRAAGGGPDTQYF. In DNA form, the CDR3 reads TGTGCCAGCAGGGCAGCGGGAGGGGGACCGGATACGCAGTATTTT. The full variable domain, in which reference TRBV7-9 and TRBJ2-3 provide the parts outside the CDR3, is DTGVSQNPRHKITKRGQNVTFRCDPISEHNRLYWYRQTLGQGPEFLTYFQNEAQLEKSRLLSDRFSAERPKGSFSTLEIQRTEQGDSAMYLCASRAAGGGPDTQYFGPGTRLTVL.

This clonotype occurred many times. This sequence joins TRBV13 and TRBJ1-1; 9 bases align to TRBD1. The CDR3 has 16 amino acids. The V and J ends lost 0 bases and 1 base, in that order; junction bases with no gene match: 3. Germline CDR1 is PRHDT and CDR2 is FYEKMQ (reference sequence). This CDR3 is CASSLGTGGWNTEAFF. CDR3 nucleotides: TGTGCCAGCAGCTTAGGGACAGGGGGTTGGAACACTGAAGCTTTCTTT.

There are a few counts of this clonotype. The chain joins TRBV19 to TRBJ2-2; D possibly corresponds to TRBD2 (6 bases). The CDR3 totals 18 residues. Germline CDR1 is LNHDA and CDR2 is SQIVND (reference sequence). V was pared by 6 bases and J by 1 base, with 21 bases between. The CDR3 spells CASSKRALACWNTGELFF. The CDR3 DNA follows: TGTGCCAGTAGCAAGAGGGCCCTAGCGTGTTGGAACACCGGGGAGCTGTTTTTT.

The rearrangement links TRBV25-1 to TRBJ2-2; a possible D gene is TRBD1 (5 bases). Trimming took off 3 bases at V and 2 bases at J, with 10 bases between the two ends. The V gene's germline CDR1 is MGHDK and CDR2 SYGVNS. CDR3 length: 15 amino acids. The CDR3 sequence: CASSDRARNTGELFF. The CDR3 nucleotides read TGTGCCAGCAGTGACAGGGCCCGCAACACCGGGGAGCTGTTTTTT.

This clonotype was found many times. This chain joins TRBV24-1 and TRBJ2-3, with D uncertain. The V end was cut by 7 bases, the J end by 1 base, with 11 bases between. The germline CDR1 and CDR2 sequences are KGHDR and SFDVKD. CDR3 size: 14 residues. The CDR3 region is CATSPPDGTDTQYF. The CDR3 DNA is TGTGCCACCAGCCCCCCCGACGGCACAGATACGCAGTATTTT.

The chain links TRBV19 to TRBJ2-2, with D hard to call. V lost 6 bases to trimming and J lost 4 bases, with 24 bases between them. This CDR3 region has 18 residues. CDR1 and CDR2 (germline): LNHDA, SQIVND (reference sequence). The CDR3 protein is CASRLAGEPSRLTGELFF. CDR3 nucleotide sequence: TGTGCCAGTAGGTTGGCTGGGGAACCTTCTCGTCTCACCGGGGAGCTGTTTTTT.

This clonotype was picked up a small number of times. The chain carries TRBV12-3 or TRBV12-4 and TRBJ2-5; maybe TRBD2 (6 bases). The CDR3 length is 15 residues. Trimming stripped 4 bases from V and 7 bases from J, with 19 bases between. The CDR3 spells CASSYSIRESGTQYF. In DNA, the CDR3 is TGTGCCAGCAGTTATAGCATCCGGGAGTCAGGGACCCAGTACTTC.

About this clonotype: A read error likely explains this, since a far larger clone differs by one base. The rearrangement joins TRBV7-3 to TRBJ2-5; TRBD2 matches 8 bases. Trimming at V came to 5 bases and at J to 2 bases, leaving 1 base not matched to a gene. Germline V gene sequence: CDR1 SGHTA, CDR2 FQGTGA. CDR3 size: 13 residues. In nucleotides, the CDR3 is TGTGCCAGCAGCATAGCGGGGCAAGAGACCCAGTACTTC. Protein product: CASSIAGQETQYF.

In DNA form, the CDR3 reads TGTGCCAGCAGCCAACTAGCGGGCGTGGACACCGGGGAGCTGTTTTTT. Protein sequence: CASSQLAGVDTGELFF. This sequence joins TRBV14 and TRBJ2-2, with TRBD2 matching over 8 bases. Trimming at V came to 2 bases and at J to 3 bases, leaving 5 bases not matched to a gene. The length of the CDR3 is 16 residues. The germline CDR1 and CDR2 sequences are SGHDN and FVKESK.

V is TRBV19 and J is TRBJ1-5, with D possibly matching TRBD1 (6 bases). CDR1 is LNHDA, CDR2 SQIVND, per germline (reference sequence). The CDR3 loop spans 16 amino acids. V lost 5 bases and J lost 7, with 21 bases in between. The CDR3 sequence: CASSSLRGQGRQPQHF. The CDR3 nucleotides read TGTGCCAGTAGTTCTCTCAGGGGTCAGGGCCGCCAGCCCCAGCATTTT.

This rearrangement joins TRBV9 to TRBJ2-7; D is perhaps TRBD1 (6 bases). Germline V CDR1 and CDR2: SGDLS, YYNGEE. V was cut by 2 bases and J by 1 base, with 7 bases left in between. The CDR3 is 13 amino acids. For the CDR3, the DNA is TGTGCCAGCAGCGTCGGGACATCCTACGAGCAGTACTTC. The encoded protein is CASSVGTSYEQYF. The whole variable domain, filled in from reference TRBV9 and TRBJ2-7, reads DSGVTQTPKHLITATGQRVTLRCSPRSGDLSVYWYQQSLDQGLQFLIQYYNGEERAKGNILERFSAQQFPDLHSELNLSSLELGDSALYFCASSVGTSYEQYFGPGTRLTVT.

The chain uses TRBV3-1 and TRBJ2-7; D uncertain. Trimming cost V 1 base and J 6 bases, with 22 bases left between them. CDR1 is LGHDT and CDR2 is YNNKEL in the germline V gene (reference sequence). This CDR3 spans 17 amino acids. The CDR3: CASSQGKLGLGIGEQYF. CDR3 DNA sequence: TGTGCCAGCAGCCAAGGGAAATTAGGCCTAGGGATAGGCGAGCAGTACTTC.

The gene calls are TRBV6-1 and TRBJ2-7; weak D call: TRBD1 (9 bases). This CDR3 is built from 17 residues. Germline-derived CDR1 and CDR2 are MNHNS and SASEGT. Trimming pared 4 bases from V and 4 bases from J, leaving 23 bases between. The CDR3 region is CASSVTGGQAGAYEQYF. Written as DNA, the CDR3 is TGTGCCAGCAGTGTAACAGGGGGCCAAGCGGGGGCGTACGAGCAGTACTTC.

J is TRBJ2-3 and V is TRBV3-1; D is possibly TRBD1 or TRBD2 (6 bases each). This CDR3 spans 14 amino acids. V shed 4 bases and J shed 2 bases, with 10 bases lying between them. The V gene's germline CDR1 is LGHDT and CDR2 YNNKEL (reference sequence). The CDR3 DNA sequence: TGTGCCAGCAGCCCGGGGGCATTCACAGATACGCAGTATTTT. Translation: CASSPGAFTDTQYF.

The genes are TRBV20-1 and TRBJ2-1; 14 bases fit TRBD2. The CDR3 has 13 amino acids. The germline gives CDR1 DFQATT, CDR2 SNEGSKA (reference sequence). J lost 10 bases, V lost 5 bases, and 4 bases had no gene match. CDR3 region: CSAPTSGREEQFF. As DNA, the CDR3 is TGCAGTGCTCCGACTAGCGGGAGGGAGGAGCAGTTCTTC.

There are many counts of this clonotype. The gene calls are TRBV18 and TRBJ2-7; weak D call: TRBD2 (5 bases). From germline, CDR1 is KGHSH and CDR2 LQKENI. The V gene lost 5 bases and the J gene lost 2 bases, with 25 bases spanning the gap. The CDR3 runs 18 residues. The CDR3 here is CASSATPLASQTPYEQYF. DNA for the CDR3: TGTGCCAGCTCAGCCACGCCGTTGGCTAGCCAAACTCCCTACGAGCAGTACTTC.

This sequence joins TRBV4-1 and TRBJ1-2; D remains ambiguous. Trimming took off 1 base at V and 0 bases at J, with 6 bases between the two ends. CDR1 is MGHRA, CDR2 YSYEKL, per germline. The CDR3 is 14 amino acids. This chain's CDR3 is CASSQARANYGYTF. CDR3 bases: TGCGCCAGCAGCCAAGCGCGTGCTAACTATGGCTACACCTTC.

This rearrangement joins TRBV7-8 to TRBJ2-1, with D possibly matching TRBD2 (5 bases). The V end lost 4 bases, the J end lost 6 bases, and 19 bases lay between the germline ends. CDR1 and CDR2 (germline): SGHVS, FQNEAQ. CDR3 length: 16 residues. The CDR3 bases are TGTGCCAGCAGCTACCCGTTGAGGGAATCTCGCAATGAGCAGTTCTTC. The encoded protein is CASSYPLRESRNEQFF.

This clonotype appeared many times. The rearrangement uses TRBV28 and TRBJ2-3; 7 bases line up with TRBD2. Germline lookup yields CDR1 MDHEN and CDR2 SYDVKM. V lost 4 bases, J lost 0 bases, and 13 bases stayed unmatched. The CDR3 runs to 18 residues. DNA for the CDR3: TGTGCCAGCAGTTCTCGGGACTACTTTTCCACTAGCACAGATACGCAGTATTTT. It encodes CASSSRDYFSTSTDTQYF.